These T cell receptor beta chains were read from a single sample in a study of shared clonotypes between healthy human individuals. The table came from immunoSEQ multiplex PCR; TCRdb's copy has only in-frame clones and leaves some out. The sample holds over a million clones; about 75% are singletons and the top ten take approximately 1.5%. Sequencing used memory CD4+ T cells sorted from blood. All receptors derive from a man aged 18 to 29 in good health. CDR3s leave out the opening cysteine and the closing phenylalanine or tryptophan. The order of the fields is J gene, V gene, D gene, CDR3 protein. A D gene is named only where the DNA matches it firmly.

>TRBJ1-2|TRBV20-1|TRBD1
SAPDRAYT
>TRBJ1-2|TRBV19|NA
ASSAGRFSNYGYT
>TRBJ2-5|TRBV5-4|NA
ASSLEELETQY
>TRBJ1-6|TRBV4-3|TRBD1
ASSQKVTGGASSYNSPLH
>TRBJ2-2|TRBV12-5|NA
ASGFGLVDTGELF
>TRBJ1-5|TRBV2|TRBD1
ASSPGQGERQPQH
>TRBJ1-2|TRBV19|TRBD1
ASSPTLQGAINYGYT
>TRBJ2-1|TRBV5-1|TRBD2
ASSNGLVPYNEQF
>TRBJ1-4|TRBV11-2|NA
ASSSDYFFGGGEKLF
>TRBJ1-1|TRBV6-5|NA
ASSYSTYGEAF
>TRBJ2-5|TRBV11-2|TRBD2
ASSLPLAGSQETQY
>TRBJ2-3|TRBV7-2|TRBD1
ASSSQGTGKTDTQY
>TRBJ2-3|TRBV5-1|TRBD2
ASSLEIGGRYTDTQY
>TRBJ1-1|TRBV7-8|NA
ASSSRGGTGTEAF
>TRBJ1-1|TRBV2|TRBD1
ASRIQGAYTEAF
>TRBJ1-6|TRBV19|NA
ASGNTRALSPLH
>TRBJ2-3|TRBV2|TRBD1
AGSWTGSTDTQY
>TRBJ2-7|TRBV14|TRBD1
ASSQGYLRQGTDEQY
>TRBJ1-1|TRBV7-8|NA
ASSKHVTEAF
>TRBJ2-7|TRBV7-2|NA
ASSAQGLGSYEQY
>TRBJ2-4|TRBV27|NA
ASSTSRVQGNIQY
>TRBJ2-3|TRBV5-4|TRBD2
ASSPGLADTDTQY
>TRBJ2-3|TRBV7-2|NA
ASSPQQVTQY
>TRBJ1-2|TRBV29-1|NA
SVVDNAAKIYGYT
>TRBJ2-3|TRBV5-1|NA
ASSLEARSTDTQY
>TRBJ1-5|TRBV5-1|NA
ASSLQPGQPQH
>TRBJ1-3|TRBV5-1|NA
ASSLESQGSRNTIY
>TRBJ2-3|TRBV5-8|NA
ASNSLTDTQY
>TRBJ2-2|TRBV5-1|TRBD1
ASRLRQGTTGELF
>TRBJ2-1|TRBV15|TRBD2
ATSRDSASGRSNEQF
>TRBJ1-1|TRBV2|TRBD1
ASTRQGLGAF
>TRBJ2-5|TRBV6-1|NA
ASRPQGKETQY
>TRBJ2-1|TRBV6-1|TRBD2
ASSEALTSGSGGGRNEQF
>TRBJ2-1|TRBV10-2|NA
ASIKGGLGSSYNEQF
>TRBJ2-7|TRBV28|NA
ASSSAGVSYEQY
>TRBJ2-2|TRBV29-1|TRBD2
SVVGLAENTGELF
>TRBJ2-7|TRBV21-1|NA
ASSNPTGGRFDEQY
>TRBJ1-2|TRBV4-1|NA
ASSQGGAGHYGYT
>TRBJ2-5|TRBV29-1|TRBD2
SVPRVAGGVWETQY
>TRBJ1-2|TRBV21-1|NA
ASSKADVNYGYT
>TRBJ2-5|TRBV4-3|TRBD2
ASSQDAGGGETQY
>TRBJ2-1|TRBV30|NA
AWSVGTLGDEQF
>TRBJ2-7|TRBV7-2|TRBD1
ASSVGQGAVSYEQY
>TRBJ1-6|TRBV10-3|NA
AISETGDSPLH
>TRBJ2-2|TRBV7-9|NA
ASSLDADTGELF
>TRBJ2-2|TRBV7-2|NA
ASSLAGAGRELF